The 10 T cell receptor beta chains below all came from one sample that was sequenced in a study of identical twins listed by TCRdb under 2016. To prepare the library, 5' RACE was applied. The run used an Illumina HiSeq 2000. TCRdb passed the public sequencing reads through fastp at Q25 and MiXCR, retaining productive beta sequences. Merged by CDR3 protein, the rows form single entries marked with the most common genes and DNA. The sample contains roughly 480,000 distinct CDR3 sequences, approximately 24% of them found a single time. The ten top clones hold 2.9% of the sample. A further study also used this sample, focusing on T cells expressing NK-cell markers.

The sample was CD4+ T cells sorted from blood. These TCRs come from a woman between 18 and 29 years old in good health.

The V call is TRBV7-9, the J call TRBJ1-4; 9 positions agree with TRBD1. V dropped 5 bases and J dropped 6; count of bases not matched to a gene: 4. Germline CDR1 is SEHNR and CDR2 is FQNEAQ (reference sequence). This CDR3 contains 14 residues. DNA of the CDR3: TGTGCCAGCAGCCACCGGGACAGGGATGAAAAACTGTTTTTT. Translating it yields CASSHRDRDEKLFF.

This clonotype was seen a handful of times. J is TRBJ2-2 and V is TRBV6-1; D call uncertain. The CDR3 is made up of 13 amino acids. V lost 6 bases and J lost 6, with 11 bases in between. The V gene's germline CDR1 is MNHNS and CDR2 SASEGT. The CDR3 coding sequence is TGTGCCAGCAGGAAGGTGGCCGCCGGGGAGCTGTTTTTT. It yields the protein CASRKVAAGELFF.

This clonotype was detected a few times. The V gene is TRBV7-8, the J gene TRBJ2-4; D ambiguous. V was trimmed by 1 base and J by 15 bases, leaving 22 bases between them. This CDR3 contains 15 residues. Germline CDR1 reads SGHVS; CDR2 reads FQNEAQ. This CDR3 reads CASSLVAGSSFSAYF. CDR3 bases: TGTGCCAGCAGCTTAGTGGCAGGTTCTTCGTTCTCTGCGTACTTC.

This clonotype was seen a handful of times. The chain couples TRBV5-1 to TRBJ1-2, with D unclear. V was pared by 0 bases and J by 4 bases, with 10 bases between. Germline loops: CDR1 SGHRS, CDR2 YFSETQ. This CDR3 contains 14 residues. The CDR3 protein is CASSLDRETYGYTF. The DNA for the CDR3 is TGCGCCAGCAGCTTGGACCGGGAGACCTATGGCTACACCTTC.

This clonotype was observed a handful of times. The chain carries TRBV9 and TRBJ2-1, with D unresolved. The CDR3 runs to 14 residues. CDR1 and CDR2 (germline): SGDLS, YYNGEE. V lost 3 bases, J lost 7 bases, and 14 bases lay in between. The CDR3 here is CASSAASLGNEQFF. The DNA for the CDR3 is TGTGCCAGCAGCGCAGCATCTTTGGGGAATGAGCAGTTCTTC.

The rearrangement uses TRBV6-5 and TRBJ1-1, with TRBD1 identical over 9 bases. V lost 0 bases to trimming and J lost 6 bases; unmatched junction nucleotides: 8. The CDR3 loop spans 16 amino acids. Germline V gene sequence: CDR1 MNHEY, CDR2 SVGAGI. This CDR3 is CASSYSSTGGRPEAFF. The CDR3, as DNA: TGTGCCAGCAGTTACTCGAGTACAGGGGGCAGGCCTGAAGCTTTCTTT.

The genes are TRBV20-1 and TRBJ2-6; D is uncertain. CDR1 is DFQATT, CDR2 SNEGSKA, per germline (reference sequence). This CDR3 is built from 14 residues. Trimming pared 0 bases from V and 4 bases from J, leaving 7 bases between. This CDR3 is CSARDVAGANVLTF. The CDR3 DNA reads as TGCAGTGCTAGAGATGTCGCCGGGGCCAACGTCCTGACTTTC.

To note about this clonotype: The junction shows a germline mismatch at one end, possibly a read error. This rearrangement joins TRBV5-1 to TRBJ2-1, with 7 bases fitting TRBD2. This CDR3 comprises 15 residues. CDR1 and CDR2 (germline): SGHRS, YFSETQ. The CDR3 DNA is TGCGCCAGCAGCTTGACTGAGCGGGAACGTAGTGAGCAGGTCTTC. Residues: CASSLTERERSEQVF.

V is TRBV25-1 and J is TRBJ2-5, with unresolved D. Germline-derived CDR1 and CDR2 are MGHDK and SYGVNS. The CDR3 totals 13 residues. The V and J ends lost 4 bases and 3 bases respectively, with 9 bases between them. In DNA, the CDR3 is TGTGCCAGCAGTGGTCACCGGGAAGAGACCCAGTACTTC. This translates into CASSGHREETQYF.

The chain has TRBV11-2 and TRBJ2-7; 7 bases line up with TRBD2. Germline CDR1 SGHAT, CDR2 FQNNGV. This CDR3 contains 15 residues. Trimming removed 4 bases from V and 5 bases from J; junction bases left unmatched: 11. The CDR3 DNA follows: TGTGCCAGCAGCTCTTGGGCCAGCGGGACCCACGAGCAGTACTTC. It specifies CASSSWASGTHEQYF.